These T cell receptor beta chains were read from a single sample in a study of blood T cell repertoires in COVID-19. The table came from immunoSEQ multiplex PCR; TCRdb's copy has only in-frame clones and leaves some out. The sample includes some 80,000 clones, roughly 79% seen only once; the top ten take about 15%. What was sequenced was peripheral blood. These receptors all stem from a human donor in a cohort sampled during active COVID-19. CDR3s include the opening cysteine and the closing phenylalanine or tryptophan.

V	J	CDR3
TRBV5-6	TRBJ1-6	CASSLAVSYNSPLHF
TRBV19	TRBJ1-1	CASSLRQGGTEAFF
TRBV11-2	TRBJ2-1	CASSKTSGRSHNEQFF
TRBV7-2	TRBJ1-2	CASSYREGYGYTF
TRBV7-2	TRBJ2-2	CASSPWDFSGGELFF
TRBV28	TRBJ1-4	CASSLPQGDEKLFF
TRBV30	TRBJ1-4	CAWSWTGNEKLFF
TRBV3-1/TRBV3-2	TRBJ2-2	CASSPNKGQGAPHRGAVF
TRBV7-6	TRBJ2-1	CASSPRTGITYNEQFF
TRBV27	TRBJ2-2	CASSQTRSNRGGELFF
TRBV2	TRBJ1-4	CASTEGTGNEKLFF
TRBV30	TRBJ1-5	CAWSDKTGRNSNQPQHF
TRBV6-1	TRBJ2-5	CASSEGLAVQETQYF
TRBV6-5	TRBJ2-7	CASSSGTVYEQYF
TRBV7-2	TRBJ2-2	CASSLAGLGELFF
TRBV6-6	TRBJ1-1	CASTQGGPTYTEAFF
TRBV5-1	TRBJ2-1	CASSPPLGLAGIDEQFF
TRBV6-2/TRBV6-3	TRBJ2-7	CASSPSLAGVSHEQYF
TRBV11-2	TRBJ2-5	CASSLATSGPQETQYF
TRBV28	TRBJ1-1	CASVPVYRDRGLNTEAFF
TRBV6-2/TRBV6-3	TRBJ2-2	CASTPLRANTGELFF
TRBV6-1	TRBJ1-1	CASSEDSGGTEAFF
TRBV6-5	TRBJ1-2	CASSSPRQGRGVTF
TRBV7-2	TRBJ2-7	CASSPGTGAYEQYF
TRBV5-4	TRBJ2-1	CASSSGTGTYNEQFF
TRBV24-1	TRBJ2-1	CATSETSGAYNEQFF
TRBV2	TRBJ1-1	CASTTRQGAGTEAFF
TRBV27	TRBJ1-3	CASSHSTGGHTIYF
TRBV6-5	TRBJ2-3	CASGQRGVEDTQYF
TRBV28	TRBJ2-5	CASSQITGGQETQYF
TRBV27	TRBJ2-7	CASSPSYYSYEQYF
TRBV6-5	TRBJ1-1	CASSLIRGTEAFF
TRBV27	TRBJ2-7	CASSFSGLGGQYF
TRBV5-1	TRBJ2-7	CASSLDPGYEQYF
TRBV25-1	TRBJ1-3	CASSPDSLIFWGTIYF
TRBV6-1	TRBJ2-7	CASSERAGAYEQYF
TRBV20-1	TRBJ2-5	CSASSWLTVAQYF